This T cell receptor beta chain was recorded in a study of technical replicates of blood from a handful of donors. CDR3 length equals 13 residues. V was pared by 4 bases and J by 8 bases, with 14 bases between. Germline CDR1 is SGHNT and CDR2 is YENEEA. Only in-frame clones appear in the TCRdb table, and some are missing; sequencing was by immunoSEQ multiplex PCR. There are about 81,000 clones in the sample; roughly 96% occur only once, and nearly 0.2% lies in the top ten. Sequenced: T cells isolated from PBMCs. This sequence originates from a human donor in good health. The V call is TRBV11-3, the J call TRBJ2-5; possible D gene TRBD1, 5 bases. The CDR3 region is CASSSYPQGTQYF. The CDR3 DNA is TGTGCCAGCAGCTCCTACCCCCAGGGTACCCAGTACTTC.